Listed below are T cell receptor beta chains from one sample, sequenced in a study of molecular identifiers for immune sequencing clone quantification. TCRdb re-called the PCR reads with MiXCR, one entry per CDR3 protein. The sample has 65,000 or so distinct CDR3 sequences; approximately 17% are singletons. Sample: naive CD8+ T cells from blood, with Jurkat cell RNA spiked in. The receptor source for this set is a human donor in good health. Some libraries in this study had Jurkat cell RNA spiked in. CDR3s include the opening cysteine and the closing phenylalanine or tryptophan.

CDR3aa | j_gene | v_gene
CASSPSGRAAGELFF | TRBJ2-2 | TRBV9
CASRKTGINEQFF | TRBJ2-1 | TRBV19
CASSLTVTGPQYF | TRBJ2-7 | TRBV13
CASSYRGPNQPQHF | TRBJ1-5 | TRBV6-5
CSVGGGGQPQHF | TRBJ1-5 | TRBV29-1
CASSSGLAGGLSYEQYF | TRBJ2-7 | TRBV7-9
CASSYSGSGEQYF | TRBJ2-7 | TRBV6-5
CASSWVLAVNEQYF | TRBJ2-7 | TRBV12-3/TRBV12-4
CASSFATDSNQPQHF | TRBJ1-5 | TRBV28
CASSDGNNSPLHF | TRBJ1-6 | TRBV25-1
CASSFLQRSSTDTQYF | TRBJ2-3 | TRBV28
CSVYGTGITYEQYF | TRBJ2-7 | TRBV29-1
CASSTGTSGAYEQYF | TRBJ2-7 | TRBV9
CSVGGGSAPSYEQYF | TRBJ2-7 | TRBV29-1
CSARDLRWNEQFF | TRBJ2-1 | TRBV20-1
CASSPARLSYEQYF | TRBJ2-7 | TRBV7-9
CSVRMFTGVPQPQHF | TRBJ1-5 | TRBV29-1
CATSSRVAKNIQYF | TRBJ2-4 | TRBV24-1
CASRRYEGTEAFF | TRBJ1-1 | TRBV13
CASSQLMTGGTSEQYF | TRBJ2-7 | TRBV4-1
CSVKKGWSTEAFF | TRBJ1-1 | TRBV29-1
CASSRTVRFF | TRBJ2-1 | TRBV12-3/TRBV12-4
CASSSQAGGRDEQFF | TRBJ2-1 | TRBV12-3/TRBV12-4
CASRPNTGELFF | TRBJ2-2 | TRBV27
CASSLNSAGELFF | TRBJ2-2 | TRBV7-6
CASSLAQGQNTEAFF | TRBJ1-1 | TRBV7-9
CASSPEVFATDTQYF | TRBJ2-3 | TRBV7-8
CASSIGNNEQFF | TRBJ2-1 | TRBV19
CASSMGTNTGELFF | TRBJ2-2 | TRBV19
CAGSLLGGSQPQHF | TRBJ1-5 | TRBV27
CASRQYRGGNTEAFF | TRBJ1-1 | TRBV4-3
CASSHRQGAREKLFF | TRBJ1-4 | TRBV4-3
CASSEGDLDPEAFF | TRBJ1-1 | TRBV25-1
CASSRGLAGVSEQYF | TRBJ2-7 | TRBV4-2
CASSPGTGDYGYTF | TRBJ1-2 | TRBV19
CSAGSGEGYNEQFF | TRBJ2-1 | TRBV20-1
CASSLWLAGAQETQYF | TRBJ2-5 | TRBV28
CASSPTGLLAEQYF | TRBJ2-7 | TRBV9
CAGSEGLAGLYEQYF | TRBJ2-7 | TRBV6-1
CATSGTGVGYEQYF | TRBJ2-7 | TRBV24-1
CASSRTQPRLSDSSYEQYF | TRBJ2-7 | TRBV6-5
CASSSPGTSGNSYNEQFF | TRBJ2-1 | TRBV6-6
CSATPTGKYNEQFF | TRBJ2-1 | TRBV20-1
CASSLEVAGSNQPQHF | TRBJ1-5 | TRBV7-6
CASSFKGTGGALGRLGGYTF | TRBJ1-2 | TRBV12-3/TRBV12-4
CASSYKALSYNEQFF | TRBJ2-1 | TRBV6-2/TRBV6-3
CASSSSLASGEIGELFF | TRBJ2-2 | TRBV7-6
CASLPSASGYNEQFF | TRBJ2-1 | TRBV28
CASSHGQSLNTEAFF | TRBJ1-1 | TRBV9
CASIGGATDTQYF | TRBJ2-3 | TRBV19
CASSYGLASDEQFF | TRBJ2-1 | TRBV7-8
CASSSMRDSYTF | TRBJ1-2 | TRBV7-9
CASSIVGGQGPEQPQHF | TRBJ1-5 | TRBV19
CSASPPLAGGPYGDEQFF | TRBJ2-1 | TRBV20-1